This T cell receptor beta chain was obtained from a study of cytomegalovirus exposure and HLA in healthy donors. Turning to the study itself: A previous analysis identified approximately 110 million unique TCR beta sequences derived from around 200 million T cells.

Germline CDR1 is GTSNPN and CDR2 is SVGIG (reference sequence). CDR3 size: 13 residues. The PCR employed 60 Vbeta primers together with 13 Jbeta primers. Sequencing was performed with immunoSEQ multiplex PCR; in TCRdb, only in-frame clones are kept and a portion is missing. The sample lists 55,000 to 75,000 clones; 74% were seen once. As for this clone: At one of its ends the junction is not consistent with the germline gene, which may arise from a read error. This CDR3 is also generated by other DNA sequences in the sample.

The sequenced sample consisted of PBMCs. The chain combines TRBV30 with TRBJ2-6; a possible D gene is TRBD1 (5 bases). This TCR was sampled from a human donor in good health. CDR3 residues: CAWSVYGANVLTF. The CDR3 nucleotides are TGTGCCTGGAGTGTATATGGGGCCAACGTCCTAACTTTC.